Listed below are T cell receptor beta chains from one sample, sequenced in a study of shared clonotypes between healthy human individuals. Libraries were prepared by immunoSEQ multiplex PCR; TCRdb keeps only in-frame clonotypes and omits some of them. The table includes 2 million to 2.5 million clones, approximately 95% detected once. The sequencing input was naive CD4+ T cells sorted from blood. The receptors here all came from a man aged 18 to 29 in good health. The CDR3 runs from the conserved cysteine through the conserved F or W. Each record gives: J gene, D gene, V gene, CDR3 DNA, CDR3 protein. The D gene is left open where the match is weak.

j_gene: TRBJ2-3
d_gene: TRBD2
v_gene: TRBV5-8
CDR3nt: TGTGCCAGCAGCTCCGTCAGGGCGGGAGGGGCAGATACGCAGTATTTT
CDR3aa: CASSSVRAGGADTQYF

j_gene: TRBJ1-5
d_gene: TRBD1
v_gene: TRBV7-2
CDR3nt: TGTGCCAGCAGCGTGGACAGGGGGCATTATCAGCCCCAGCATTTT
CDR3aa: CASSVDRGHYQPQHF

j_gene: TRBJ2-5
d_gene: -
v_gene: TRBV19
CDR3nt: TGTGCCAGTCGAAATACGGGGTTAGAGACCCAGTACTTC
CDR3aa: CASRNTGLETQYF

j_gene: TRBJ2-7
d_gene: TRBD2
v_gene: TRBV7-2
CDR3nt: TGTGCCAGCAGCTCCCGACTAGCGGGAGGGCCCGGTTCTAACGAGCAGTACTTC
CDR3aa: CASSSRLAGGPGSNEQYF

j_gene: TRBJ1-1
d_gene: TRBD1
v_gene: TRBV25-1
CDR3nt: TGTGCCAGCAGTGGGACAGGGATCGACACTGAAGCTTTCTTT
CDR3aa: CASSGTGIDTEAFF

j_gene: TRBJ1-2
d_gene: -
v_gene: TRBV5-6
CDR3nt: TGTGCCAGCAGCCTATGGGGCCGGGCCCCTACTAACTATGGCTACACCTTC
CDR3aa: CASSLWGRAPTNYGYTF

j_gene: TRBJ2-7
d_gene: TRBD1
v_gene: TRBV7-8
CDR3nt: TGTGCCAGCAGCCCGGTCCGGACAGGGGGAAGCGAGCAGTACTTC
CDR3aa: CASSPVRTGGSEQYF

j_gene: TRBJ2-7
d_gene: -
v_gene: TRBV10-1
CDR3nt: TGCGCCAGCAGTGGACCTGGGAACTACGAGCAGTACTTC
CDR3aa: CASSGPGNYEQYF

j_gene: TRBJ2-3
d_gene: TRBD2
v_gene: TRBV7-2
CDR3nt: TGTGCCAGCAGCCAACTACCCCCTAGCGGGATCACAGATACGCAGTATTTT
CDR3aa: CASSQLPPSGITDTQYF

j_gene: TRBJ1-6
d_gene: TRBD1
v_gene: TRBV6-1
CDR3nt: TGTGCCAGCAGAATTGACAGGGATAATTCACCCCTCCACTTT
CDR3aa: CASRIDRDNSPLHF

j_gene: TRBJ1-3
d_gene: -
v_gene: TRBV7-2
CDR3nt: TGTGCCAGCAGCCCCGGTCCCGGCTCTGGAAACACCATATATTTT
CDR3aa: CASSPGPGSGNTIYF

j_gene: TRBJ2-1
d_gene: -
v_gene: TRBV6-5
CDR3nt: TGTGCCAGCAGTTACTCGAAGGGGGGGACAGGGCAGTTCTTC
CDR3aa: CASSYSKGGTGQFF

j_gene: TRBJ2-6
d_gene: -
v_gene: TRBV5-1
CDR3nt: TGCGCCAGCAGCCCCCTCGACGGCACCTCTGGGGCCAACGTCCTGACTTTC
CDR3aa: CASSPLDGTSGANVLTF

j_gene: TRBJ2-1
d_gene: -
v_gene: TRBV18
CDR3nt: TGTGCCAGCTCAGCAGGGGCTACCGACGCCCAAGAGCAGTTCTTC
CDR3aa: CASSAGATDAQEQFF

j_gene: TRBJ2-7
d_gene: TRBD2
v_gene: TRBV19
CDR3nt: TGTGCCAGTAGTTCCTTAGCGGGAGCGGTCTACGAGCAGTACTTC
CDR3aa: CASSSLAGAVYEQYF

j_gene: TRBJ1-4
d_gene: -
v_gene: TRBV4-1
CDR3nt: TGCGCCAGCAGCCAACCGGGGCAGGGTTGGAAACTGTTTTTT
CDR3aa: CASSQPGQGWKLFF

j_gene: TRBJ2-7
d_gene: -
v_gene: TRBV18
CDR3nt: TGTGCCAGCTCACCACTTACATTTGGGGAGCAGTACTTC
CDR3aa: CASSPLTFGEQYF